The entry below gives a single TCR beta chain sequence along with its context. Its antigen is not yet known. Nothing much larger sits one base from this clone, and base qualities are not available. The CDR3 sequence holds 13 residues, the cysteine and phenylalanine included. Only the CDR3 part of the read is kept: 39 bases, read in frame from the first base. CDR1 and CDR2 are read off the germline V gene (reference sequence) as MNHEY and SMNVEV. Trimming at the junction amounts to 1 base on V and 4 bases on J, and the germline ends lie 7 bases apart. This record comes from a study of blood T cell repertoires in COVID-19 (dated by TCRdb to between 2020 and 2021). Notes on the research overall: The collaborator samples originated in the United States, Italy and Spain and spanned the acute and convalescent phases of COVID-19. Samples came from the ongoing ImmuneRACE study (first 160 participants) plus 1,254 subjects from 6 global collaborators. HLA class I and class II types, where available, came from metadata supplied by the sample provider rather than from assay-based typing. Sample metadata almost always included a de-identified subject ID, COVID-19 status, age in years and sex. The prospective study material was composed of cDNA or gDNA derived from T cells, B-cell-depleted T cells, or PBMCs. Subjects who had been exposed to COVID-19, were actively infected with it, or had recovered from it provided the deeply sampled blood TCRbeta repertoires that made up the dataset. The repertoires were released in a freely available public database meant as a resource for research on the immune response to SARS-CoV-2. Here is what the overall study found, with its caveats: How much clinical and demographic metadata was included differed by source and by participant, and the metadata was provided uncurated.

Whole blood was collected in K2EDTA tubes by collaborating institutions according to the institutions' own protocols. For TCRbeta analysis, collaborators shipped samples in one of three forms: frozen whole blood, isolated PBMCs, or DNA extracted from either of those sample types. The immunoSEQ Assay, a bias-controlled multiplex PCR, was used to amplify TCRbeta CDR3 regions from genomic DNA. As for the authors' bioinformatics: Nucleated cell counts per sample were estimated from amplification of reference gene primers within the assay. To quantify the absolute abundance of each unique TCRbeta CDR3 rearrangement, sequence reads were collapsed and filtered. Productive Simpson clonality was computed per sample as the square root of Simpson's diversity index over productive rearrangements. This is the immuneACCESS table as TCRdb keeps it, with only in-frame sequences that have V and J called. A part of the clones is gone; compared with another copy, unresolved V genes explain less than half, and the rest is unexplained. V, J and clone size are those of that table, while D and trimming were read from the DNA. This sample holds about 220,000 clones; around 80% were observed only once. The top ten hold 4% to 5.5% of the sample.

This TCR was sampled from a human donor in a cohort sampled during active COVID-19. The material sequenced was peripheral blood. The sequence links TRBV27 to TRBJ2-5; D gene: possibly TRBD2, on 6 matching bases. CDR3 region: CASSLLGGETQYF. The DNA reads TGTGCCAGCAGTTTATTGGGGGGAGAGACCCAGTACTTC.